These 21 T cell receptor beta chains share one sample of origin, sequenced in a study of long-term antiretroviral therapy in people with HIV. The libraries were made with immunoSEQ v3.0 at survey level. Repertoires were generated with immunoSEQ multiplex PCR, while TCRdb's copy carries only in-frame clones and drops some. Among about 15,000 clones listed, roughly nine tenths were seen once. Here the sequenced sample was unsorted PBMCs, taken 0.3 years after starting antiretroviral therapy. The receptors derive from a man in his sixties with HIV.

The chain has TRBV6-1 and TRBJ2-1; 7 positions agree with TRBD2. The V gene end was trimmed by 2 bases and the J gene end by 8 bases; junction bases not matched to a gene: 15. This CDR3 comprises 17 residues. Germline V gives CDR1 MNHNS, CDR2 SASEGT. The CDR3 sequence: CASSERSKRELGDEQFF. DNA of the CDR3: TGTGCCAGCAGTGAAAGATCGAAGCGGGAATTGGGGGATGAGCAGTTCTTC.

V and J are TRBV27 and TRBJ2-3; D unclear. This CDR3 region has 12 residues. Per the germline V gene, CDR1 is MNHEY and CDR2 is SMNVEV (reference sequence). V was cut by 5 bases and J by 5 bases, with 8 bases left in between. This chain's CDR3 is CASSLSGDTQYF. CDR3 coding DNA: TGTGCCAGCAGTCTTTCAGGAGATACGCAGTATTTT.

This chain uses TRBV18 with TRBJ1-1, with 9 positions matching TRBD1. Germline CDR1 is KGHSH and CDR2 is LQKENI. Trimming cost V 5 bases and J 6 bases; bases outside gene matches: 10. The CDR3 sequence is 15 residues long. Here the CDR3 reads CASSGTGRFNAEAFF. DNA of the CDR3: TGTGCCAGCTCAGGGACAGGGCGCTTTAACGCTGAAGCTTTCTTT.

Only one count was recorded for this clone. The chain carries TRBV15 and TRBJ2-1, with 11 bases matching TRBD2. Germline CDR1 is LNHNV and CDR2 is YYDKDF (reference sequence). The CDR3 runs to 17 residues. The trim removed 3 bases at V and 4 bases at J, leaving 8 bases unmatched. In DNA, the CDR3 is TGTGCCACCAGCAGTACAATAGCGGGAGGGGGTTACAATGAGCAGTTCTTC. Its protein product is CATSSTIAGGGYNEQFF.

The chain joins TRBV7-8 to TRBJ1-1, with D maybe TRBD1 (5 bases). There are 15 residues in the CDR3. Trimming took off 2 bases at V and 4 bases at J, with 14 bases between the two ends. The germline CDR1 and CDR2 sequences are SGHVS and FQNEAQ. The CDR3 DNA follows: TGTGCCAGCAGCTTAATTGCAGGGTGGTTCACTGAAGCTTTCTTT. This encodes CASSLIAGWFTEAFF.

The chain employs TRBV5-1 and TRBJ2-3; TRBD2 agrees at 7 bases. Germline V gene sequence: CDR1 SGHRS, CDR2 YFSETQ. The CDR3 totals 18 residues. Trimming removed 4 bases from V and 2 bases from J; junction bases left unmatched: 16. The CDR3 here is CASSEWAGGVSTTDTQYF. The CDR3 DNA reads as TGCGCCAGCAGCGAGTGGGCTGGGGGGGTATCGACCACAGATACGCAGTATTTT.

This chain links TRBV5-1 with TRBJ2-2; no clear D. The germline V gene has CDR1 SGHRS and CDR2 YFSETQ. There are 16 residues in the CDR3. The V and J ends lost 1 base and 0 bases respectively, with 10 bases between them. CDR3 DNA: TGCGCCAGCAGCTTGTTCGCGGCCTCGAACACCGGGGAGCTGTTTTTT. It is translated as CASSLFAASNTGELFF. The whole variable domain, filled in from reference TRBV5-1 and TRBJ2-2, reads KAGVTQTPRYLIKTRGQQVTLSCSPISGHRSVSWYQQTPGQGLQFLFEYFSETQRNKGNFPGRFSGRQFSNSRSEMNVSTLELGDSALYLCASSLFAASNTGELFFGEGSRLTVL.

In nucleotides, the CDR3 is TGTGCCAGCAGTGAACCTGGGACTAGCGCCGAGCAGTACTTC. Protein: CASSEPGTSAEQYF. The rearrangement links TRBV2 to TRBJ2-7; TRBD2 agrees at 10 bases. With V trimmed by 2 bases and J by 6 bases, 4 bases remained unmatched. Germline CDR1 and CDR2: SNHLY and FYNNEI. This CDR3 contains 14 residues.

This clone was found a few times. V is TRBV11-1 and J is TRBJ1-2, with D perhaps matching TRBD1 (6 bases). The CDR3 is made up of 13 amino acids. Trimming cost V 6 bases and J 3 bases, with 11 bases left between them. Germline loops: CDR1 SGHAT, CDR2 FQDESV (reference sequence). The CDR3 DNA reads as TGTGCCAGCAGGGGCAGGGGAGACTATGGCTACACCTTC. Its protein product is CASRGRGDYGYTF.

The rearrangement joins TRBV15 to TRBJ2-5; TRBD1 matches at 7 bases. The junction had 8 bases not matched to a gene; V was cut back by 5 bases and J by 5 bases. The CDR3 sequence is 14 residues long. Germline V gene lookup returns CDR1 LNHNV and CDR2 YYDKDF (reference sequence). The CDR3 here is CATSSQGVWETQYF. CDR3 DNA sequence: TGTGCCACCAGCTCGCAGGGGGTTTGGGAGACCCAGTACTTC.

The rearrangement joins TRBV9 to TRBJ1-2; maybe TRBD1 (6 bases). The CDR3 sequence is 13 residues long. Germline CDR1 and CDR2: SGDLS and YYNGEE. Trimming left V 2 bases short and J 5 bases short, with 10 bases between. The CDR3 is CASSVGGAYGYTF. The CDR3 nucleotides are TGTGCCAGCAGCGTGGGGGGGGCGTATGGCTACACCTTC.

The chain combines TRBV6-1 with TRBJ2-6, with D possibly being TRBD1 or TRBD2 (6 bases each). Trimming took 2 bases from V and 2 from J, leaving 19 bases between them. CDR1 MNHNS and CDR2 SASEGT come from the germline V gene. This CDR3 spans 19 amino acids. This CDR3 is CASSEKSVLGGAGANVLTF. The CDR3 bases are TGTGCCAGCAGTGAAAAATCTGTCTTGGGGGGCGCTGGGGCCAACGTCCTGACTTTC.

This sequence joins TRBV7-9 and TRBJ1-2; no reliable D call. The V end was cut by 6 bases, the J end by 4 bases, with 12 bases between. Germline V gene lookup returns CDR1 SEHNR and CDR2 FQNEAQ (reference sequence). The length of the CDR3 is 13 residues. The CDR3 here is CASRWARSYGYTF. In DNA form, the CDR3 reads TGTGCCAGCAGGTGGGCCAGGAGCTATGGCTACACCTTC.

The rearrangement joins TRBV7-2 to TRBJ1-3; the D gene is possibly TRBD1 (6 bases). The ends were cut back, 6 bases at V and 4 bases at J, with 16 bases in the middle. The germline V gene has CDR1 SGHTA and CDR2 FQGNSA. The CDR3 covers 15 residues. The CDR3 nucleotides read TGTGCCAGCAGTTCAACAGGGCTTTTGGGAAACACCATATATTTT. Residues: CASSSTGLLGNTIYF.

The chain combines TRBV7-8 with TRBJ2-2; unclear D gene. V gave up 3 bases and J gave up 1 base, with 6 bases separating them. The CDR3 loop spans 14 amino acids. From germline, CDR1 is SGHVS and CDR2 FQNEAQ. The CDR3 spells CASSFKGNTGELFF. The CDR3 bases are TGTGCCAGCAGCTTTAAGGGGAACACCGGGGAGCTGTTTTTT.

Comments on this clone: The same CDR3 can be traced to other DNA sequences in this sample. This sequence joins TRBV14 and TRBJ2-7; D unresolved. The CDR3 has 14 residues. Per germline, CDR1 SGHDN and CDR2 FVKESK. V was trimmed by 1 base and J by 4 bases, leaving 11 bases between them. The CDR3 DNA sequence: TGTGCCAGCAGCCAAGGAGTCAGAACTTACGAGCAGTACTTC. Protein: CASSQGVRTYEQYF.

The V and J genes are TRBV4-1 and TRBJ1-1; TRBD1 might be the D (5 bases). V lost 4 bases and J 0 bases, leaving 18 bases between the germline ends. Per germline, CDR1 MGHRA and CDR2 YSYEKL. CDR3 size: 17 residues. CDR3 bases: TGCGCCAGCAGCCCGCAACCGGGGCAGAGGCTGAACACTGAAGCTTTCTTT. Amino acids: CASSPQPGQRLNTEAFF.

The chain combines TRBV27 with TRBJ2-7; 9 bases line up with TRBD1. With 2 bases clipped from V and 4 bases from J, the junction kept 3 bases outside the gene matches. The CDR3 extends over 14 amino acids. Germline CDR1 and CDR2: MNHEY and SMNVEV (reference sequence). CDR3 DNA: TGTGCCAGCAGTTTAAACAGGGGGCGTTACGAGCAGTACTTC. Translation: CASSLNRGRYEQYF.

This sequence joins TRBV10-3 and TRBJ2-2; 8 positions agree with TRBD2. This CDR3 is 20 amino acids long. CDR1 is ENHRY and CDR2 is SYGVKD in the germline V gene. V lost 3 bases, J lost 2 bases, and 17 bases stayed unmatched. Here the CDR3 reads CAISELGHGGGESNTGELFF. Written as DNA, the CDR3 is TGTGCCATCAGTGAATTGGGCCACGGGGGGGGCGAGTCCAACACCGGGGAGCTGTTTTTT.

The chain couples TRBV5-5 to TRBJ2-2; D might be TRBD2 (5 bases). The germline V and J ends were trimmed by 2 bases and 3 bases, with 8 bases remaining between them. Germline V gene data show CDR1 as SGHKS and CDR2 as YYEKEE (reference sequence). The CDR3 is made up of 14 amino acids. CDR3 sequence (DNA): TGTGCCAGCAGCTTCGGGGTGTACACCGGGGAGCTGTTTTTT. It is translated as CASSFGVYTGELFF.

Written as DNA, the CDR3 is TGTGCCTGGAGTTGGGGGGGCGAGCAGTACTTC. Protein product: CAWSWGGEQYF. J is TRBJ2-7 and V is TRBV30; 7 bases align to TRBD2. Losses at the gene ends were 2 bases for V and 6 bases for J; bases not matched to a gene: 1. CDR1 and CDR2 from the germline V gene are GTSNPN and SVGIG (reference sequence). The CDR3 extends over 11 amino acids.